This passage covers 29 T cell receptor beta chains from one sample sequenced in a study of T cells in Graves' hyperthyroidism and ophthalmopathy. RNA transcripts yielded amplified TCR beta CDR3 regions. The HTBI set primed first-round TCR CDR3 RT-PCR. TCRdb independently ran MiXCR on the multiplex PCR reads; one entry per CDR3 protein. The sample holds hundreds of thousands of distinct CDR3 sequences, about a sixth seen once. Sequenced: blood. These receptors were obtained from a woman in her 40s with Graves' ophthalmopathy.

This clonotype was counted only a few times. The J gene is TRBJ2-3, the V gene TRBV20-1; D is unresolved. Trimming shortened V by 6 bases and J by 4 bases, and 11 bases separated the two germline ends. Germline-derived CDR1 and CDR2 are DFQATT and SNEGSKA (reference sequence). The CDR3 contains 12 residues. The CDR3 reads CSAPMTADTQYF. Written as DNA, the CDR3 is TGCAGTGCCCCAATGACCGCAGATACGCAGTATTTT.

In its sample, this clonotype was seen many times. J is TRBJ2-5 and V is TRBV28; D remains unclear. Germline CDR1 is MDHEN and CDR2 is SYDVKM. V lost 0 bases, J lost 5 bases, and 10 bases lay in between. The CDR3 extends over 14 amino acids. CDR3 sequence: CASSLWSLGETQYF. The CDR3 nucleotides are TGTGCCAGCAGTTTATGGAGTCTCGGGGAGACCCAGTACTTC.

In its sample, this clonotype was seen once. This clone may be a read error of a much larger clone one base away. This chain links TRBV6-1 with TRBJ1-5; 9 bases align to TRBD1. The germline V gene has CDR1 MNHNS and CDR2 SASEGT. The CDR3 consists of 15 residues. The CDR3 spells CVSSPRDRVNQPQHF. As DNA, the CDR3 is TGTGTCAGCAGCCCCCGGGACAGGGTCAACCAGCCCCAGCATTTT.

Many counts were recorded for this clonotype. This rearrangement joins TRBV20-1 to TRBJ2-5, with TRBD2 identical over 7 bases. After removal of 6 bases from V and 1 base from J, the junction contained 8 bases not matched to a gene. The CDR3 consists of 14 residues. Germline V gene sequence: CDR1 DFQATT, CDR2 SNEGSKA (reference sequence). CDR3: CSANGGLSQETQYF. Written as DNA, the CDR3 is TGCAGTGCCAACGGGGGACTATCCCAAGAGACCCAGTACTTC.

This chain joins TRBV5-1 and TRBJ1-4; D gene uncertain. Trimming took 2 bases from V and 3 from J, leaving 8 bases between them. The CDR3 extends over 14 amino acids. Germline V gene sequence: CDR1 SGHRS, CDR2 YFSETQ. The CDR3 sequence is CASSFSEPNEKLFF. CDR3 in DNA: TGCGCCAGCAGCTTCAGCGAACCTAATGAAAAACTGTTTTTT.

This clonotype was seen many times. The rearrangement uses TRBV9 and TRBJ1-3; tentative D call: TRBD1 (5 bases). The germline V and J ends were trimmed by 0 bases and 3 bases, with 13 bases remaining between them. Germline CDR1 reads SGDLS; CDR2 reads YYNGEE. The CDR3 is made up of 16 amino acids. In nucleotides, the CDR3 is TGTGCCAGCAGCGTAGGTCTGGGGACGGATGGAAACACCATATATTTT. Amino acid sequence: CASSVGLGTDGNTIYF.

The chain uses TRBV7-2 and TRBJ1-1, with unresolved D. Deletions cut 5 bases from V and 1 base from J, with 11 bases between. CDR1 and CDR2 (germline): SGHTA, FQGNSA. This CDR3 has 14 amino acids. CDR3 region: CASSPGSWNTEAFF. The DNA for the CDR3 is TGTGCCAGCAGCCCCGGCAGCTGGAACACTGAAGCTTTCTTT.

This clonotype was observed many times. This sequence joins TRBV7-8 and TRBJ2-1; D tentatively reads TRBD1 or TRBD2 (6 bases each). V was shortened by 5 bases and J by 7 bases, with 24 bases between the two germline ends. The germline gives CDR1 SGHVS, CDR2 FQNEAQ. The CDR3 spans 17 residues. The CDR3 here is CASSARRGAGAWNEQFF. The CDR3 nucleotides are TGTGCCAGCAGCGCCCGAAGGGGGGCTGGGGCTTGGAATGAGCAGTTCTTC.

This chain links TRBV29-1 with TRBJ2-1; no clear D gene. CDR1 is SQVTM and CDR2 is ANQGSEA in the germline V gene. Trimming cost V 4 bases and J 2 bases, with 24 bases left between them. The CDR3 spans 18 residues. The DNA of the CDR3 is TGCAGCGTTGGGGCTTTATCTAGTGGCCGAAATACCTACAATGAGCAGTTCTTC. Protein: CSVGALSSGRNTYNEQFF.

The chain combines TRBV4-1 with TRBJ1-2; 7 bases line up with TRBD1. The V segment lost 2 bases and the J segment 5 bases; nucleotides outside the gene matches: 5. The CDR3 runs to 14 residues. Germline CDR1 and CDR2: MGHRA and YSYEKL. CDR3 nucleotide sequence: TGCGCCAGCAGCCAACCGACAGGGCTTTATGGCTACACCTTC. This gives the protein CASSQPTGLYGYTF.

This clonotype has at least ten counts. Its ends do not fully match the called genes, so a read error is possible. The rearrangement uses TRBV30 and TRBJ1-5; D remains ambiguous. This CDR3 spans 12 amino acids. The germline gives CDR1 GTSNPN, CDR2 SVGIG (reference sequence). CDR3 residues: CAVDVGNQPQHF. In DNA, the CDR3 is TGTGCCGTAGATGTAGGCAATCAGCCCCAACATTTT.

This clonotype showed up many times. The chain employs TRBV20-1 and TRBJ1-1, with D unresolved. Germline V CDR1 and CDR2: DFQATT, SNEGSKA (reference sequence). The CDR3 spans 11 residues. Deletions cut 5 bases from V and 6 bases from J, with 10 bases between. CDR3 in amino acids: CSAASGAEAFF. In nucleotides, the CDR3 is TGCAGTGCTGCGTCCGGGGCTGAAGCTTTCTTT.

This clonotype appeared many times. The rearrangement uses TRBV28 and TRBJ2-5, with no clear D. V was clipped by 3 bases and J by 8 bases, with 16 bases between them. This CDR3 has 14 amino acids. Germline CDR1 MDHEN, CDR2 SYDVKM. CDR3: CASSLRLAWGTQYF. CDR3 coding DNA: TGTGCCAGCAGTTTGAGGCTGGCCTGGGGAACCCAGTACTTC.

V gene TRBV2 combines with J gene TRBJ2-5, with D tentatively TRBD2 (6 bases). This CDR3 is built from 14 residues. Per the germline V gene, CDR1 is SNHLY and CDR2 is FYNNEI. V shed 6 bases and J shed 7 bases, with 18 bases lying between them. The CDR3 nucleotides read TGTGCCAGCAGGGATGACGGGACTTATGCGACCCAGTACTTC. Amino acids: CASRDDGTYATQYF.

This clonotype was counted between two and nine times. The chain joins TRBV5-1 to TRBJ2-1, with a possible D match to TRBD2 (6 bases). This CDR3 has 15 amino acids. Trimming pared 3 bases from V and 6 bases from J, leaving 16 bases between. Germline assignment: CDR1 SGHRS and CDR2 YFSETQ. CDR3 region: CASSSGGVIGNEQFF. The CDR3 region has the DNA TGCGCCAGCAGCTCCGGGGGTGTGATAGGCAATGAGCAGTTCTTC.

The table lists this clonotype with many counts. The V gene is TRBV28, the J gene TRBJ2-3; the D gene is possibly TRBD2 (6 bases). This CDR3 contains 13 residues. The germline V gene has CDR1 MDHEN and CDR2 SYDVKM. The V and J ends lost 5 bases and 4 bases respectively, with 10 bases between them. CDR3 DNA: TGTGCCAGCAGTACCCGGGAGCCAGATACGCAGTATTTT. This translates into CASSTREPDTQYF.

A few counts support this clonotype. The J gene is TRBJ2-6, the V gene TRBV19; maybe TRBD2 (6 bases). Trimming took 4 bases from V and 0 from J, leaving 10 bases between them. The CDR3 consists of 16 residues. CDR1 is LNHDA, CDR2 SQIVND, per germline (reference sequence). The CDR3 sequence is CASSTEAGSGANVLTF. For the CDR3, the DNA is TGTGCCAGTAGTACTGAAGCGGGCTCTGGGGCCAACGTCCTGACTTTC. The whole variable domain, remainder taken from reference TRBV19 and TRBJ2-6, is DGGITQSPKYLFRKEGQNVTLSCEQNLNHDAMYWYRQDPGQGLRLIYYSQIVNDFQKGDIAEGYSVSREKKESFPLTVTSAQKNPTAFYLCASSTEAGSGANVLTFGAGSRLTVL.

This clonotype was recorded many times. The rearrangement links TRBV2 to TRBJ1-4; TRBD1 is a possible D gene (5 bases). Germline lookup yields CDR1 SNHLY and CDR2 FYNNEI. V was pared by 8 bases and J by 8 bases, with 15 bases between. This CDR3 has 13 residues. CDR3 region: CASCRVIEEKLFF. In DNA, the CDR3 is TGTGCCAGCTGCAGGGTAATAGAAGAAAAACTGTTTTTT.

The chain carries TRBV5-6 and TRBJ2-7; tentative D call: TRBD2 (5 bases). The ends were cut back, 4 bases at V and 0 bases at J, with 20 bases in the middle. Germline V CDR1 and CDR2: SGHDT, YYEEEE. CDR3 length: 17 amino acids. This CDR3 is CASSQWLSGIFSYEQYF. As DNA, the CDR3 is TGTGCCAGCAGCCAGTGGCTTTCCGGGATCTTCTCCTACGAGCAGTACTTC. Drawing the rest from reference TRBV5-6 and TRBJ2-7, the complete variable domain is DAGVTQSPTHLIKTRGQQVTLRCSPKSGHDTVSWYQQALGQGPQFIFQYYEEEERQRGNFPDRFSGHQFPNYSSELNVNALLLGDSALYLCASSQWLSGIFSYEQYFGPGTRLTVT.

This clonotype was seen many times. The chain links TRBV6-1 to TRBJ1-5, with no clear D. The germline CDR1 and CDR2 sequences are MNHNS and SASEGT. Between the trimmed V and J ends, which lost 4 bases and 5 bases, there was a span of 6 bases. The CDR3 totals 12 residues. CDR3 in DNA: TGTGCCAGCAGTGCCGGGTATCAGCCCCAGCATTTT. Its protein is CASSAGYQPQHF.

The chain has TRBV18 and TRBJ2-5; no reliable D call. Trimming took 3 bases from V and 3 from J, leaving 8 bases between them. This CDR3 is built from 13 residues. The germline gives CDR1 KGHSH, CDR2 LQKENI. The CDR3 here is CASSPGSEETQYF. The DNA of the CDR3 is TGTGCCAGCTCACCCGGGTCAGAAGAGACCCAGTACTTC.

The sample holds a few counts of this clonotype. The chain carries TRBV7-9 and TRBJ2-1, with D unclear. V lost 4 bases and J 5 bases, leaving 9 bases between the germline ends. Germline CDR1 reads SEHNR; CDR2 reads FQNEAQ (reference sequence). The length of the CDR3 is 13 residues. The CDR3 nucleotides are TGTGCCAGCAGCTCACGCAAAAACAATGAGCAGTTCTTC. Protein product: CASSSRKNNEQFF.

With respect to this clonotype: This may stem from a read error, because a much larger clone lies one nucleotide away. The chain carries TRBV28 and TRBJ2-5; no reliable D call. This CDR3 is built from 14 residues. The germline V gene has CDR1 MDHEN and CDR2 SYDVKM. The CDR3 nucleotides read TGTGCCAGCGGTTTCCGCGCAGTCCAAGAGACCCAGTACTTC. Translation gives CASGFRAVQETQYF.

V is TRBV5-1 and J is TRBJ1-6; a weak D match, TRBD1 (6 bases). Trimming removed 1 base from V and 9 bases from J, with 14 bases in between. The CDR3 spans 15 residues. In germline, CDR1 is SGHRS, CDR2 YFSETQ. In DNA form, the CDR3 reads TGCGCCAGCAGCTTGACCGGGGGCGTATCTTCACCCCTCCACTTT. Its translation: CASSLTGGVSSPLHF.

This clonotype has only a few counts. The chain links TRBV7-6 to TRBJ1-4, with unresolved D. Per germline, CDR1 SGHVS and CDR2 FNYEAQ. The CDR3 contains 14 residues. The V gene lost 1 base and the J gene lost 8 bases, with 11 bases spanning the gap. CDR3 residues: CASSLDPRAEKLFF. In DNA form, the CDR3 reads TGTGCCAGCAGCTTAGATCCCAGAGCCGAAAAACTGTTTTTT.

There are a few counts of this clonotype. The chain couples TRBV12-3 or TRBV12-4 to TRBJ2-7; TRBD1 matches 12 bases. The V segment lost 3 bases and the J segment 7 bases; nucleotides outside the gene matches: 7. The CDR3 is made up of 15 amino acids. CDR3 loop: CASSFGGQGAREQYF. The CDR3 bases are TGTGCCAGCAGTTTTGGGGGACAGGGGGCGCGGGAGCAGTACTTC.

This clonotype was seen many times. This sequence joins TRBV5-1 and TRBJ2-7; 8 bases agree with TRBD1. From germline, CDR1 is SGHRS and CDR2 YFSETQ. The CDR3 is 17 residues long. With V trimmed by 3 bases and J by 4 bases, 15 bases remained unmatched. The chain's CDR3 is CASSSGARQGSGYEQYF. CDR3 coding DNA: TGCGCCAGCAGCTCCGGGGCCCGACAGGGGAGCGGTTACGAGCAGTACTTC.

This clonotype appeared many times. J is TRBJ2-3 and V is TRBV5-1; 11 bases line up with TRBD2. Germline V CDR1 and CDR2: SGHRS, YFSETQ. This CDR3 is 17 amino acids long. The trim removed 4 bases at V and 7 bases at J, leaving 14 bases unmatched. This CDR3 reads CASSPGFSGGAAYTQYF. Written as DNA, the CDR3 is TGCGCCAGCAGCCCCGGGTTTAGCGGGGGGGCCGCATATACGCAGTATTTT.

In its sample, this clonotype was seen many times. The chain combines TRBV30 with TRBJ2-1; 7 bases are a match to TRBD2. V lost 3 bases and J lost 6; bases outside the gene matches: 5. The germline gives CDR1 GTSNPN, CDR2 SVGIG (reference sequence). The CDR3 runs 13 residues. The CDR3 bases are TGTGCCTGGAGCCAGGGAGGGTTCAATGAGCAGTTCTTC. As protein: CAWSQGGFNEQFF.